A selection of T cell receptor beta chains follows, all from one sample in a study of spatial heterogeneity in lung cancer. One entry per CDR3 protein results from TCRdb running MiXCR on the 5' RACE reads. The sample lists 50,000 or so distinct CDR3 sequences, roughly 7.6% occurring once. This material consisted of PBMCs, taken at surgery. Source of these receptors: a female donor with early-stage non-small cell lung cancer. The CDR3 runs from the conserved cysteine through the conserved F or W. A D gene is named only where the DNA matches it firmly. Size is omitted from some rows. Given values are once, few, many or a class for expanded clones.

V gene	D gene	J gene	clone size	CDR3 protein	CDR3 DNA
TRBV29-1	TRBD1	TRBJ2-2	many	CSATTGTGATGELFF	TGCAGCGCTACCACAGGGACAGGGGCCACCGGGGAGCTGTTTTTT
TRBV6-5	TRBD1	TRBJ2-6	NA	CASYRQGVMGTGANVLTF	TGTGCCAGCTACCGTCAGGGGGTAATGGGTACTGGGGCCAACGTCCTGACTTTC
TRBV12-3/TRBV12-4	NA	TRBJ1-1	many	CASSRGLLNTEAFF	TGTGCCAGCAGTCGGGGACTGTTGAACACTGAAGCTTTCTTT
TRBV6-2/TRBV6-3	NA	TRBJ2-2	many	CASSSAIRMRDTGELFF	TGTGCCAGCAGCTCCGCGATTCGCATGAGAGACACCGGGGAGCTGTTTTTT
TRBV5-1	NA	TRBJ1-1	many	CASSSIRGNEAFF	TGCGCCAGCAGCTCAATCAGGGGCAATGAAGCTTTCTTT
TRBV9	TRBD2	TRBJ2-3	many	CASSALAGSTDTQYF	TGTGCCAGCAGCGCTTTAGCGGGGTCGACAGATACGCAGTATTTT
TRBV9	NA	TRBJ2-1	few	CASSVGRPGFYNEQFF	TGTGCCAGCAGCGTAGGGCGCCCGGGGTTTTACAATGAGCAGTTCTTC
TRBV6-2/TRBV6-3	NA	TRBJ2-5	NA	CASSEGALETQYF	TGTGCCAGCAGTGAAGGGGCTCTAGAGACCCAGTACTTC
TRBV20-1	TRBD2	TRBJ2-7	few	CSACRGEPYEQYF	TGCAGTGCTTGCCGGGGGGAGCCCTACGAGCAGTACTTC
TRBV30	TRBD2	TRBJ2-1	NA	CAWSPGLAGAGEQFF	TGTGCCTGGAGTCCAGGACTAGCGGGGGCGGGGGAGCAGTTCTTC
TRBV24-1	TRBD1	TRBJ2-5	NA	CATSDLGTGRQETQYF	TGTGCCACCAGTGATTTGGGGACAGGCCGACAAGAGACCCAGTACTTC
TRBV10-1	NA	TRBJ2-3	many	CASSDRGKADTQYF	TGCGCCAGCAGTGACCGGGGGAAGGCAGATACGCAGTATTTT